The 28 T cell receptor beta chains presented below share a single source sample, sequenced in a study of breast tumors, draining lymph nodes, adjacent tissues. One entry per CDR3 protein results from TCRdb running MiXCR on the multiplex PCR reads. In the table there are under 350,000 distinct CDR3 sequences, roughly 31% of which are singletons. Samples came from axillary lymph nodes draining the breast cancer. Sequencing input: axillary lymph node tissue. The receptors were sampled from a female donor with breast cancer. Some clones in this sample may be carry-over from other donors' samples.

This clonotype was detected many times. The V and J genes are TRBV9 and TRBJ1-2; maybe TRBD1 (5 bases). This CDR3 has 16 amino acids. In germline, CDR1 is SGDLS, CDR2 YYNGEE. V shed 0 bases and J shed 0 bases, with 12 bases lying between them. The CDR3 loop reads CASSVGDRGTNYGYTF. In DNA, the CDR3 is TGTGCCAGCAGCGTAGGAGATAGGGGAACTAACTATGGCTACACCTTC.

The V gene is TRBV11-2, the J gene TRBJ1-6; 7 bases fit TRBD1. With 1 base clipped from V and 9 bases from J, the junction kept 3 bases outside the gene matches. Germline CDR1 and CDR2: SGHAT and FQNNGV. The CDR3 is 14 residues long. CDR3 region: CASSLARGTSPLHF. Here the CDR3 DNA reads TGTGCCAGCAGCTTAGCCAGGGGGACTTCACCCCTCCACTTT.

The sample holds a few counts of this clonotype. J is TRBJ1-5 and V is TRBV18; maybe TRBD1 (5 bases). Trimming cost V 2 bases and J 3 bases, with 14 bases left between them. The CDR3 contains 16 residues. Per the germline V gene, CDR1 is KGHSH and CDR2 is LQKENI. CDR3 sequence (DNA): TGTGCCAGCTCACCATCCTCAGGGAACTACAATCAGCCCCAGCATTTT. Protein sequence: CASSPSSGNYNQPQHF.

At least ten counts were recorded for this clonotype. This chain connects TRBV15 to TRBJ2-7; TRBD2 might be the D (5 bases). V lost 1 base, J lost 3 bases, and 10 bases lay in between. Germline assignment: CDR1 LNHNV and CDR2 YYDKDF (reference sequence). This CDR3 is 14 amino acids long. CDR3 nucleotide sequence: TGTGCCACCAGCAGAGCTGGACTGCTCTACGAGCAGTACTTC. Amino acids: CATSRAGLLYEQYF.

This chain connects TRBV29-1 to TRBJ2-2; D may be TRBD1 or TRBD2 (5 bases each). The CDR3 loop spans 13 amino acids. CDR1 and CDR2 from the germline V gene are SQVTM and ANQGSEA. Trimming pared 6 bases from V and 6 bases from J, leaving 14 bases between. The CDR3 sequence is CSVKTERAGELFF. The CDR3 coding sequence is TGCAGCGTCAAGACAGAGAGGGCCGGGGAGCTGTTTTTT.

With regard to this clonotype: With a much larger clone just one base away, this may be a read error. The chain couples TRBV11-3 to TRBJ1-5, with no clear D. Germline lookup yields CDR1 SGHNT and CDR2 YENEEA. This CDR3 contains 15 residues. The chain's CDR3 is CANSPYPDSNQPQHF. The DNA of the CDR3 is TGTGCCAACAGCCCATACCCGGACAGCAATCAGCCCCAGCATTTT.

Details on this clonotype: A junction boundary mismatches the germline segment, possibly from a read error. In DNA form, the CDR3 reads TGTGCCAGCTCCCCGTTGGACGGGGGTGAGGAGACCCAGCACTTC. Amino acid sequence: CASSPLDGGEETQHF. The chain couples TRBV7-2 to TRBJ2-5; tentatively, D is TRBD2 (6 bases). CDR1 and CDR2 (germline): SGHTA, FQGNSA. The CDR3 covers 15 residues.

The rearrangement joins TRBV20-1 to TRBJ1-6, with 10 positions matching TRBD1. Germline V gives CDR1 DFQATT, CDR2 SNEGSKA (reference sequence). CDR3 size: 15 residues. The CDR3 sequence: CSTLLGTGANSPLHF. CDR3 coding DNA: TGCAGCACTCTTTTGGGGACAGGGGCTAATTCACCCCTCCACTTT.

This clonotype has at least ten counts. The gene calls are TRBV19 and TRBJ2-1; TRBD1 is a possible D gene (5 bases). V lost 3 bases and J lost 4, with 13 bases in between. Germline V gene data show CDR1 as LNHDA and CDR2 as SQIVND (reference sequence). This CDR3 region has 15 residues. The CDR3 DNA reads TGTGCCAGTAGTATGGCTACAGGCGGATACAATGAGCAGTTCTTC. It yields the protein CASSMATGGYNEQFF.

This clonotype was picked up many times. The chain couples TRBV24-1 to TRBJ2-1; D is unresolved. Trimming removed 3 bases from V and 1 base from J, with 9 bases in between. Germline-derived CDR1 and CDR2 are KGHDR and SFDVKD. This CDR3 spans 15 amino acids. The CDR3, as DNA: TGTGCCACCAGTGATACTACAACTTCCTACAATGAGCAGTTCTTC. Residues: CATSDTTTSYNEQFF.

As to this clonotype: A much larger clone differs from this one at a single base, so this may be a read error. The chain combines TRBV7-3 with TRBJ2-1; 13 nucleotides match TRBD2. V dropped 2 bases and J dropped 8; count of bases not matched to a gene: 6. CDR1 and CDR2 from the germline V gene are SGHTA and FQGTGA. This CDR3 region has 16 residues. The CDR3 nucleotides read TGTGCCAGCAGCTTAGGACTAGCGGGAGCGGTAGATGAGCAGTTCTTC. Its translation is CASSLGLAGAVDEQFF.

On this clonotype: The junction departs from germline at one end; a sequencing error may be responsible. The chain joins TRBV6-1 to TRBJ2-3, with D tentatively TRBD1 or TRBD2 (7 bases each). CDR1 MNHNS and CDR2 SASEGT come from the germline V gene. The CDR3 runs to 14 residues. The CDR3 DNA is TGTGCCAGCAGTCCCCGGGGAGGGACAGATACGCAATATTTT. It specifies CASSPRGGTDTQYF.

The CDR3, as DNA: TGTGCCAGTAGTATAGGGAGAGATACGCAGTATTTT. It translates to CASSIGRDTQYF. J is TRBJ2-3 and V is TRBV19, with no clear D. The CDR3 has 12 amino acids. Per germline, CDR1 LNHDA and CDR2 SQIVND (reference sequence). Trimming took off 1 base at V and 5 bases at J, with 4 bases between the two ends.

The genes are TRBV29-1 and TRBJ2-3; 11 bases map to TRBD2. CDR1 and CDR2 (germline): SQVTM, ANQGSEA. Trimming cost V 8 bases and J 9 bases; bases outside gene matches: 13. The CDR3 covers 14 residues. This chain's CDR3 is CSPKTSGSEATQYF. DNA for the CDR3: TGCAGCCCAAAAACTAGCGGGAGTGAGGCGACGCAGTATTTT.

This clonotype was found many times. This chain uses TRBV6-5 with TRBJ2-3; possible D gene TRBD2, 5 bases. The CDR3 consists of 15 residues. Trimming pared 6 bases from V and 0 bases from J, leaving 13 bases between. Germline CDR1 and CDR2: MNHEY and SVGAGI. The CDR3 DNA follows: TGTGCCAGCAGGCCCGGCCTAGCTAGCACAGATACGCAGTATTTT. Its protein is CASRPGLASTDTQYF.

The rearrangement uses TRBV3-1 and TRBJ2-7, with a possible D match to TRBD2 (5 bases). The germline V and J ends were trimmed by 3 bases and 0 bases, with 6 bases remaining between them. The germline V gene encodes CDR1 LGHDT and CDR2 YNNKEL (reference sequence). The CDR3 length is 13 residues. DNA of the CDR3: TGTGCCAGCAGCCATGGGAGCTCCTACGAGCAGTACTTC. Protein product: CASSHGSSYEQYF.

This clonotype has ten or more counts. V usage is TRBV6-2 or TRBV6-3 and J usage is TRBJ2-1; D gene unclear. Per germline, CDR1 MNHEY and CDR2 SVGEGT. The V and J ends lost 9 bases and 8 bases respectively, with 17 bases between them. The CDR3 runs 13 residues. CDR3 in DNA: TGTGCCAGTTTAGCTTTCCCTGGCGATGAGCAGTTCTTC. Encoded protein: CASLAFPGDEQFF.

This clonotype was observed a handful of times. Possible read error: a much larger clone is one base away. V gene TRBV9 combines with J gene TRBJ2-1; possible D gene TRBD1, 6 bases. This CDR3 comprises 14 residues. Looked up from germline, CDR1 is SGDLS and CDR2 is YYNGEE. This CDR3 is CASSVGRSGDEQSF. CDR3 in DNA: TGTGCCAGCAGCGTAGGGAGGTCAGGGGATGAGCAGTCCTTC.

V gene TRBV18 combines with J gene TRBJ2-4, with D maybe TRBD1 (5 bases). Germline CDR1 is KGHSH and CDR2 is LQKENI. The CDR3 runs to 14 residues. Trimming took 3 bases from V and 5 from J, leaving 11 bases between them. CDR3 nucleotides: TGTGCCAGCTCACCTGACAGTTTGGAAAACATTCAGTACTTC. Translating gives CASSPDSLENIQYF.

This clonotype was counted ten times or more. The chain has TRBV10-3 and TRBJ2-5; 11 nucleotides align to TRBD1. The CDR3 sequence is 18 residues long. Germline CDR1 reads ENHRY; CDR2 reads SYGVKD. Trimming cost V 2 bases and J 4 bases; bases outside gene matches: 12. The CDR3 reads CAISEPGTGGTKGETQYF. The DNA of the CDR3 is TGTGCCATCAGTGAGCCCGGGACAGGGGGGACGAAAGGAGAGACCCAGTACTTC.

The sample holds many counts of this clonotype. The V call is TRBV11-2, the J call TRBJ2-5; unclear D gene. Between the trimmed V and J ends, which lost 0 bases and 2 bases, there was a span of 10 bases. There are 15 residues in the CDR3. The germline gives CDR1 SGHAT, CDR2 FQNNGV. The CDR3 spells CASSLDGSDQETQYF. DNA of the CDR3: TGTGCCAGCAGCTTAGACGGCAGCGATCAAGAGACCCAGTACTTC.

This clonotype was seen many times. The chain has TRBV20-1 and TRBJ2-5; D is uncertain. Trimming left V 5 bases short and J 10 bases short, with 14 bases between. The CDR3 runs 11 residues. The germline CDR1 and CDR2 sequences are DFQATT and SNEGSKA (reference sequence). The CDR3 region has the DNA TGCAGTGCTTACTTTCGTTTCGACCAGTACTTC. Translated, it gives CSAYFRFDQYF.

In this sample, this clonotype turned up many times. The genes are TRBV19 and TRBJ1-4; D might be TRBD1 (5 bases). V was shortened by 6 bases and J by 8 bases, with 19 bases between the two germline ends. The CDR3 has 15 residues. Per germline, CDR1 LNHDA and CDR2 SQIVND (reference sequence). The CDR3: CASSDLGGAGEKLFF. CDR3 coding DNA: TGTGCCAGTAGCGACCTCGGAGGGGCAGGAGAAAAACTGTTTTTT.

On this clonotype itself: A much larger clone is a single base away; this may be a read error. The chain has TRBV5-4 and TRBJ2-3; D is uncertain. Germline V gene data show CDR1 as SGHNT and CDR2 as YYREEE (reference sequence). The CDR3 totals 11 residues. Trimming shortened V by 10 bases and J by 3 bases, and 9 bases separated the two germline ends. The chain's CDR3 is CAGEATDTQYF. The DNA of the CDR3 is TGTGCCGGCGAGGCGACAGATACGCAGTATTTT.

The table lists this clonotype with many counts. The rearrangement joins TRBV13 to TRBJ1-6, with D unresolved. Trimming removed 5 bases at V and 12 bases at J, with 8 bases between. CDR3 size: 11 residues. The germline CDR1 and CDR2 sequences are PRHDT and FYEKMQ (reference sequence). The CDR3 nucleotides are TGTGCCAGCAGCGCCTCCGGACCCCTCCACTTT. Its protein product is CASSASGPLHF.

Remarks on this clonotype: This clone may be a read error of a much larger clone one base away. The chain combines TRBV11-3 with TRBJ2-2, with D tentatively TRBD1 or TRBD2 (6 bases each). V dropped 5 bases and J dropped 6 bases, with 16 bases sitting between them. This CDR3 has 15 residues. CDR1 is SGHNT, CDR2 YENEEA, per germline. The chain's CDR3 is CASSKVGGPPGELFF. The CDR3 DNA follows: TGTGCCAGCAGCAAGGTTGGGGGGCCCCCCGGGGAGCTGTTTTTT.

This clonotype was seen many times. V and J are TRBV7-9 and TRBJ2-7; D gene ambiguous. This CDR3 contains 11 residues. Trimming pared 5 bases from V and 5 bases from J, leaving 7 bases between. Germline lookup yields CDR1 SEHNR and CDR2 FQNEAQ (reference sequence). In nucleotides, the CDR3 is TGTGCCAGCAGCCTCCGGGACGAGCAGTACTTC. This translates into CASSLRDEQYF.

Comment on this clonotype: This clone may be a read error of a much larger clone one base away. The chain joins TRBV19 to TRBJ2-5; D assignment may be TRBD1 or TRBD2 (5 bases each). Trimming pared 8 bases from V and 4 bases from J, leaving 17 bases between. Germline V lookup: CDR1 LNHDA, CDR2 SQIVND (reference sequence). This CDR3 has 14 amino acids. This CDR3 is CASSAVKGRETQYF. The CDR3 nucleotides read TGTGCCAGTTCAGCGGTCAAGGGGCGAGAGACCCAGTACTTC.